This T cell receptor beta chain was recorded in a study of shared clonotypes between healthy human individuals. The germline V gene encodes CDR1 SGHDT and CDR2 YYEEEE. This CDR3 comprises 15 residues. V shed 4 bases and J 5 bases; nucleotides not matched to a gene: 8. Here immunoSEQ multiplex PCR was the method, and the copy in TCRdb shows in-frame clones only, minus some. This sample has more than 2,000,000 clones; roughly 92% occur once, and the top ten carry about 0.13%. The sequenced sample consisted of naive CD4+ T cells sorted from blood. As for subset: CD45RA+ positively selected. This clonotype was sampled from a young man in good health. The chain couples TRBV5-6 to TRBJ2-2, with TRBD2 matching over 7 bases. Here the CDR3 DNA reads TGTGCCAGCAGCCTTGGGTTCGGGGGGACCGGGGAGCTGTTTTTT. Its translation: CASSLGFGGTGELFF. The variable domain in full, completed from reference TRBV5-6 and TRBJ2-2, reads DAGVTQSPTHLIKTRGQQVTLRCSPKSGHDTVSWYQQALGQGPQFIFQYYEEEERQRGNFPDRFSGHQFPNYSSELNVNALLLGDSALYLCASSLGFGGTGELFFGEGSRLTVL.